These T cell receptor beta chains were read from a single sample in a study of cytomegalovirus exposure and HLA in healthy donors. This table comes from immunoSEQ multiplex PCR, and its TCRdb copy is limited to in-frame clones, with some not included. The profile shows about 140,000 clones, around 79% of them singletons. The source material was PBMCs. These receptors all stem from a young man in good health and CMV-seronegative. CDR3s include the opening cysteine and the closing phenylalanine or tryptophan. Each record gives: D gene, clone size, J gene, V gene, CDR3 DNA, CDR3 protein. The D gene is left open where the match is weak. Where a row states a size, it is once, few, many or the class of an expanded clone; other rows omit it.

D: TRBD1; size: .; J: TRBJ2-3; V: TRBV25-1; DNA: TGTGCCAGCAGTGAATATTGGGACAGGCCAGGAGATACGCAGTATTTT; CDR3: CASSEYWDRPGDTQYF
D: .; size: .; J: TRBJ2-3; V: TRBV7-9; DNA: TGTGCCAGCAGCCCGAGTAGCACAGATACGCAGTATTTT; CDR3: CASSPSSTDTQYF
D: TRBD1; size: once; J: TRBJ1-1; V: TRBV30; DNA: TGTGCCTGGAGTGTTAGAGGGGCAGGGGGCACTGAAGCTTTCTTT; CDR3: CAWSVRGAGGTEAFF
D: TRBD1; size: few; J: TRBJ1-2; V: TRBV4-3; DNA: TGCGCCAGCAGCCGGGGGACAGGGGGGTATGGCTACACCTTC; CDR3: CASSRGTGGYGYTF
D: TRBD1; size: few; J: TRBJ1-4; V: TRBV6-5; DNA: TGTGCCAGCAGGGGGACAGGGGGATGGGAAAAACTGTTTTTT; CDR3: CASRGTGGWEKLFF
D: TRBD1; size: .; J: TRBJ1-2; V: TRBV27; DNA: TGTGCCAGCAGCCCTCCCCCGGGACAGGGGGCTGACTATGGCTACACCTTC; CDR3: CASSPPPGQGADYGYTF
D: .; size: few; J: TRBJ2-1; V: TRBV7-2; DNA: TGTGCCAGCAGCTTAGGAGGACAGCCAAATGAGCAGTTCTTC; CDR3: CASSLGGQPNEQFF
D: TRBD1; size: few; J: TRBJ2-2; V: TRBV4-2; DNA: TGTGCCAGCAGCCAAGTGTTGAGGGGGCAGGTTACCGGGGAGCTGTTTTTT; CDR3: CASSQVLRGQVTGELFF
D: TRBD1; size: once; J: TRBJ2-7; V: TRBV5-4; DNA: TGTGCCAGCAGCTCGGGACAGCAGGTCGAGCAGTACTTC; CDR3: CASSSGQQVEQYF
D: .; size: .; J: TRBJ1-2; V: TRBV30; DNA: TGTGCCTGGAGTGAGGGGATCAGTGGCTACACCTTC; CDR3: CAWSEGISGYTF
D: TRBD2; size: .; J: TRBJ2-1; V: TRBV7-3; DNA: TGTGCCAGCAGCTTAACCGGACTAGCGGGGCGGGGAGGGCAGTTCTTC; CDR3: CASSLTGLAGRGGQFF
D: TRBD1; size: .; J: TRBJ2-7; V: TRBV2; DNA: TGTGCCAGCAGAGGGGGCAGTATCTACGAGCAGTACTTC; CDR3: CASRGGSIYEQYF
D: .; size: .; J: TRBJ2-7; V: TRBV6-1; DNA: TGTGCCAGCAGTGAACACCTAGGGGGCGAGCAGTACTTC; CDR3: CASSEHLGGEQYF
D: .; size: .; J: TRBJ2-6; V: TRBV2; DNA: TGTGCCAGCAGCGGATGGGAGGCTGGGGCCAACGTCCTGACTTTC; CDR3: CASSGWEAGANVLTF
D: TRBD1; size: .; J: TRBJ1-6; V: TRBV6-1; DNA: TGTGCCAGCCTTGGTTTGGGACAGATTAATTCCCCCCTCCACTTT; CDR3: CASLGLGQINSPLHF
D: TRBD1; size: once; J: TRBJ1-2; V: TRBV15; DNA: TGTGCCACCAGGGACACAGGGGTGCGGGGCTACACCTTC; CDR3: CATRDTGVRGYTF
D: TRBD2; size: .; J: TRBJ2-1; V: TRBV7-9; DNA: TGTGCCAGCAGCCCCCCGCCCCTGACTAGCGGGGGGGACAATGAGCAGTTCTTC; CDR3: CASSPPPLTSGGDNEQFF
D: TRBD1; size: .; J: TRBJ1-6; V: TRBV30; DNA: TGTGCCTTAAGGACAGGGGGCTTTTCACCCCTCCACTTT; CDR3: CALRTGGFSPLHF
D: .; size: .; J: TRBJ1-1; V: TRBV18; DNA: TGTGCCAGCTCACCATCCCCGAGGGACACTGAAGCTTTCTTT; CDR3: CASSPSPRDTEAFF
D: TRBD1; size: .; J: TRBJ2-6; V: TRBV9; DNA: TGTGCCAGCAGCGATGGGACAGGGTTGCGGTCTGGGGCCAACGTCCTGACTTTC; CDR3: CASSDGTGLRSGANVLTF
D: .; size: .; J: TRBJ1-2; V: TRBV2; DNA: TGTGCCAGCAGTGAAAACAGAAACTATGGCTACACCTTC; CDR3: CASSENRNYGYTF
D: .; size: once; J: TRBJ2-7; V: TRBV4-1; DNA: TGCGCCAGCAGCCAAGGTCCGGGGAAGACCTACGAGCAGTACTTC; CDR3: CASSQGPGKTYEQYF
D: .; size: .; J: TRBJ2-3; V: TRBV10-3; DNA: TGTGCCACTGGGACTGTCACAGATACGCAGTATTTT; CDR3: CATGTVTDTQYF
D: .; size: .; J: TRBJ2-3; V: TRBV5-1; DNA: TGCGCCAGCGGTGGGGGGGCAGCACAGGATACGCAGTATTTT; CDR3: CASGGGAAQDTQYF
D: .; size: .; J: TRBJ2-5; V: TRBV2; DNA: TGTGCCAGCGGAGACTTTTTCCAAGAGACCCAGTACTTC; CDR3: CASGDFFQETQYF
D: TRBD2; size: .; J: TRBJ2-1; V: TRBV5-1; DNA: TGCGCCAGCAGCGCCGGACTAGCTTTCAATGAGCAGTTCTTC; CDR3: CASSAGLAFNEQFF
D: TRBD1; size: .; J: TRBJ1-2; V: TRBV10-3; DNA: TGTGCCATCAGTGAGCAACAGGGGAGTGACTATGGCTACACCTTC; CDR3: CAISEQQGSDYGYTF
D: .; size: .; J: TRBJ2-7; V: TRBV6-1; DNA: TGTGCCAGCAAATACTCCTACGAGCAGTACTTC; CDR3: CASKYSYEQYF
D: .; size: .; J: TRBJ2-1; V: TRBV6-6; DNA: TGTGCCAGCAGTTACTCGACTCAAAGGGGCAATGAGCAGTTCTTC; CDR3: CASSYSTQRGNEQFF
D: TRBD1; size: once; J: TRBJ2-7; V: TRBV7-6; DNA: TGTGCCAGCAGCTCCGGACAGGGACACTCCTACGAGCAGTACTTC; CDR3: CASSSGQGHSYEQYF
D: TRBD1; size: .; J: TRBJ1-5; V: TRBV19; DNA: TGTGCCAGTAATTTCTACCAGGGGGCCAATCAGCCCCAGCATTTT; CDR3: CASNFYQGANQPQHF
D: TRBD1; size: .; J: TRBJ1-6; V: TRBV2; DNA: TGTGCCAGCACCGGGACAGGTCCAGGGCCCCTCCACTTT; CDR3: CASTGTGPGPLHF
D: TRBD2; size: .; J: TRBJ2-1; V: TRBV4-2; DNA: TGTGCCAGCAGCCAAGTAGTAGCGGGGGGGCCCCACAATGAGCAGTTCTTC; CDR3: CASSQVVAGGPHNEQFF
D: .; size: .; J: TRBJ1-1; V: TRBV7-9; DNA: TGTGCCAGCAGCTCCCCGGGAGCGAACACTGAAGCTTTCTTT; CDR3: CASSSPGANTEAFF
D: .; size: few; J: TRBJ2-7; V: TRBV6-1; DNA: TGTGCCAGCAGTGTTGGAGGGTTAAGATCCTACGAGCAGTACTTC; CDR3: CASSVGGLRSYEQYF
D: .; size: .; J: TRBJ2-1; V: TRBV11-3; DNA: TGTGCCAGCAGCTCCGTGAGGGCCGAAGGCTACAATGAGCAGTTCTTC; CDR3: CASSSVRAEGYNEQFF
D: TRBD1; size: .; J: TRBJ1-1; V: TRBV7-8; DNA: TGTGCCAGCAGCCGGATGACAGGGTTAGCTTTCTTT; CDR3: CASSRMTGLAFF
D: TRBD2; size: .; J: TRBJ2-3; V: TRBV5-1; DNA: TGCGCCAGCAGCTCGGGGCGGGGGGGCGGCACAGATACGCAGTATTTT; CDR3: CASSSGRGGGTDTQYF
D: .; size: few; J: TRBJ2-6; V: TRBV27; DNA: TGTGCCAGCAGTTCCCTCTCTGGGGCCAACGTCCTGACTTTC; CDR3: CASSSLSGANVLTF
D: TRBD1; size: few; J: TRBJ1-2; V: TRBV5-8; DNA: TGTGCCAGCAGCCCGCAGGACAGGTGGGGCTACACCTTC; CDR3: CASSPQDRWGYTF
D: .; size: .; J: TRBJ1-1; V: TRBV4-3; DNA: TGCGCCAGCAGCCAAGTACGAGGTTCCCCCCGCGGAGCTTTCTTT; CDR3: CASSQVRGSPRGAFF
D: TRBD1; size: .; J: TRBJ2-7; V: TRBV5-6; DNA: TGTGCCAGCAGCTCTGGACAGGGGATAGGGTACGAGCAGTACTTC; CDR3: CASSSGQGIGYEQYF
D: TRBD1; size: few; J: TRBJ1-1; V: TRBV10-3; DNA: TGTGCCATCAGTGAGTATCGCCAGGGGGCGCACACTGAAGCTTTCTTT; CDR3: CAISEYRQGAHTEAFF
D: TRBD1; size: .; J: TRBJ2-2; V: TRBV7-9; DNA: TGTTCCAGCAGCTTTCCAACAGGGGCGGACACCGGGGAGCTGTTTTTT; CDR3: CSSSFPTGADTGELFF
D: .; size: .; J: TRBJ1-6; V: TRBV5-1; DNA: TGCGCCAGCAGCTTGGAGGGGGGGACCTATAATTCACCCCTCCACTTT; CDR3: CASSLEGGTYNSPLHF
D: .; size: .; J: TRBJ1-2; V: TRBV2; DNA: TGTGCCAGCACGGTAGGGGCAGGCTATGGCTACACCTTC; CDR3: CASTVGAGYGYTF
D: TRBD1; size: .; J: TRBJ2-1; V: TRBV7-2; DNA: TGTGCCAGCAGCTTAGGGGGACAGGGGACCTACAATGAGCAGTTCTTC; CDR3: CASSLGGQGTYNEQFF
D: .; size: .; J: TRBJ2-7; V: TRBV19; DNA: TGTGCCAGTAGCCCCGCTAGGGGGGGTGGATACGAGCAGTACTTC; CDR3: CASSPARGGGYEQYF
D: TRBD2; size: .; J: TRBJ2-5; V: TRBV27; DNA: TGTGCCAGCAGTCTGGGACTAGCCGTCGAGACCCAGTACTTC; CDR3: CASSLGLAVETQYF
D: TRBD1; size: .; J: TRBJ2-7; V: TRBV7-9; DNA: TGTTCCAGCAGCTTAACCGGACAGGGGAGAAGCTACGAGCAGTACTTC; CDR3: CSSSLTGQGRSYEQYF